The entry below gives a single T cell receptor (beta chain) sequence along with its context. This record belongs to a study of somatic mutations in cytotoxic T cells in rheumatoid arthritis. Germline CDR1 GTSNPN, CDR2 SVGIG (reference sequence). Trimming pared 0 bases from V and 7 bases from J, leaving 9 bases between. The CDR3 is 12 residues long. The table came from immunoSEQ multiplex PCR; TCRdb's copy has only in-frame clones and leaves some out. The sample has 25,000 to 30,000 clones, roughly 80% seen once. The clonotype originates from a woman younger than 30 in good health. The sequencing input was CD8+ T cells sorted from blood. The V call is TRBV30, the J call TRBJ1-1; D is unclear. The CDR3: CAWSVLTDEAFF. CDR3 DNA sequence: TGTGCCTGGAGTGTACTCACGGATGAAGCTTTCTTT.